What follows describes a single TCR beta chain. Its target is unknown. Authors' methods: A classifier for distant metastasis in papillary thyroid cancer was constructed using CDR3 differences observed across clinicopathological groups. TCRdb re-clonotyped the PCR reads through MiXCR. These V and J calls rely on TCRdb rather than the paper's analysis. This sample has 20,000 to 25,000 clones, with 20% found just once. These data are taken from a study of metastatic and nonmetastatic thyroid tumors. Overall study: Repertoires of blood and of tissue (tumor or nodule) from malignant and benign thyroid patients were compared. Overall study results and limits: According to reports, the diversity of TCR beta was significantly higher in malignant thyroid tumors than in benign nodules, and this held in both blood and tumor samples.

Patients were all untreated before their thyroid surgery. The receptor's source is a female donor with papillary thyroid cancer or a benign thyroid nodule (not recorded which). Some clones in this sample may be carry-over from other donors' samples. The specimen was adjacent normal tissue.

CDR3 in amino acids: CASSNQGGGAGELFF. The CDR3, as DNA: TGTGCCAGTAGTAACCAAGGAGGGGGGGCCGGGGAGCTGTTTTTT. J is TRBJ2-2 and V is TRBV19, with D possibly matching TRBD2 (7 bases). CDR1 and CDR2 (germline): LNHDA, SQIVND (reference sequence). Trimming pared 4 bases from V and 6 bases from J, leaving 15 bases between. The CDR3 is 15 residues long.